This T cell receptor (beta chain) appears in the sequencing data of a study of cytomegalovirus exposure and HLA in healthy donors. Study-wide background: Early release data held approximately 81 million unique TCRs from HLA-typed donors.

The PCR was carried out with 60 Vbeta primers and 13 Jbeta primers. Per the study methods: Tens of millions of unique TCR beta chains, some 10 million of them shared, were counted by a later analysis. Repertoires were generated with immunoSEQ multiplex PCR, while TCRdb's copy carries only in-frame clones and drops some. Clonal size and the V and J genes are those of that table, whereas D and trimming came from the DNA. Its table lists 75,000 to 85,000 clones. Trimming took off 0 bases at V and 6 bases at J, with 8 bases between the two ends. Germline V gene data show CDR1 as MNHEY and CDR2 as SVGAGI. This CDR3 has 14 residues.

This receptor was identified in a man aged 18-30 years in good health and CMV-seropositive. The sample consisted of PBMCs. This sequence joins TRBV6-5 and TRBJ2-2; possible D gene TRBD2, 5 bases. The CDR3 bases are TGTGCCAGCAGTTACTCCCCGCGGGCCGGGGAGCTGTTTTTT. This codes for CASSYSPRAGELFF.